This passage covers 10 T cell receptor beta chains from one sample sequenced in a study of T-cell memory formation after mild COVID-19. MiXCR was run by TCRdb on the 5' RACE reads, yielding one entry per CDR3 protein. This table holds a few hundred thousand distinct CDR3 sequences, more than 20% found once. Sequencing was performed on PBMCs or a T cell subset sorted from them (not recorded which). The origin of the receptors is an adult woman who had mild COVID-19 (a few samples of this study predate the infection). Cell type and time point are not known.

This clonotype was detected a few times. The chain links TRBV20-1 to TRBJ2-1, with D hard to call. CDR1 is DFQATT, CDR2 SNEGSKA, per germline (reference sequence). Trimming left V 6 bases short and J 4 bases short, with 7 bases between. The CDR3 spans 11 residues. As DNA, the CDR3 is TGCAGTGCGGACCTATACAATGAGCAGTTCTTC. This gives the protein CSADLYNEQFF.

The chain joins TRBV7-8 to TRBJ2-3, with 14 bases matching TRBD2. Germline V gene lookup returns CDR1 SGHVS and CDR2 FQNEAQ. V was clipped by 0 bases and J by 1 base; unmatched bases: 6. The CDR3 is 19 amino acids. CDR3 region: CASSLAGTSGRLGTDTQYF. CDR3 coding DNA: TGTGCCAGCAGCTTAGCGGGGACTAGCGGGAGACTCGGCACAGATACGCAGTATTTT.

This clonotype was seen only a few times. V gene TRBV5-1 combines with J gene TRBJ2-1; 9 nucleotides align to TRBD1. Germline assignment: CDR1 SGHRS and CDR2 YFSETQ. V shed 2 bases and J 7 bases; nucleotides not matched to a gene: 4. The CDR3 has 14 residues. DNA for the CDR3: TGCGCCAGCAGCTTCCGGACAGGGGTGAATGAGCAGTTCTTC. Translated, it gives CASSFRTGVNEQFF.

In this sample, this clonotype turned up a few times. CDR3 bases: TGTGCCACCACAGCGGGGGAGGCAGATACGCAGTATTTT. Protein product: CATTAGEADTQYF. This rearrangement joins TRBV15 to TRBJ2-3, with TRBD2 matching over 8 bases. From germline, CDR1 is LNHNV and CDR2 YYDKDF (reference sequence). This CDR3 is built from 13 residues. With V trimmed by 7 bases and J by 4 bases, 4 bases remained unmatched.

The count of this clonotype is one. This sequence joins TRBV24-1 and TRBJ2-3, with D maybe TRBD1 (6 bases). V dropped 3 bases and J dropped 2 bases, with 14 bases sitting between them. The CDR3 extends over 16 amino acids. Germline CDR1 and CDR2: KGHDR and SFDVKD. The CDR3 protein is CATSDPGTGYTDTQYF. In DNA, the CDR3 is TGTGCCACCAGTGATCCGGGTACAGGGTACACAGATACGCAGTATTTT.

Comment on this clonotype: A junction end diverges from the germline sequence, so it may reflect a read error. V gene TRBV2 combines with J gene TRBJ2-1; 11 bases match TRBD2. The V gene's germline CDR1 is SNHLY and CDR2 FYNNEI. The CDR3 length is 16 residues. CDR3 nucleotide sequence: TGTTCCAGCAGTGAACCGACTAGCGGGAAATACAATGAGCAGTTCTTC. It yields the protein CSSSEPTSGKYNEQFF.

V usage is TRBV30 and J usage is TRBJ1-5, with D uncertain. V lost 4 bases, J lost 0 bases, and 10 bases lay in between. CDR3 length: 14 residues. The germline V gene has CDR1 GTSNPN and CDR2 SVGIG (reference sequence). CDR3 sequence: CAWTPGNSNQPQHF. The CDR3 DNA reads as TGTGCCTGGACTCCCGGGAATAGCAATCAGCCCCAGCATTTT.

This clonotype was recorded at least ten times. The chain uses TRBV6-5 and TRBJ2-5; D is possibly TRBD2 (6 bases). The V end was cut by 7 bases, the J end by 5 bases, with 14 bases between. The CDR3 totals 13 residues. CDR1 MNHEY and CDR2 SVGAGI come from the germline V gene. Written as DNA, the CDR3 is TGTGCCAGCAAAACGGCAGGGAGGGAGACCCAGTACTTC. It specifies CASKTAGRETQYF.

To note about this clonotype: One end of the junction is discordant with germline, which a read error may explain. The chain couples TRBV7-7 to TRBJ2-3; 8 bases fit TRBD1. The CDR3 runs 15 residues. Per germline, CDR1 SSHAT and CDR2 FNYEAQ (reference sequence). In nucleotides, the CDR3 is TGTGCTAGCAGCTCTGACAGGGGCGGGCCAGATACGCAGTATTTT. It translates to CASSSDRGGPDTQYF.

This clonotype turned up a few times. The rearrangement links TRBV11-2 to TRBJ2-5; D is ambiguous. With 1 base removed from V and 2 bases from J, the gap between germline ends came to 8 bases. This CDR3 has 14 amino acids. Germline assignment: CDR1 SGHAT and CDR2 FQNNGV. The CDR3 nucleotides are TGTGCCAGCAGCTTAGTGGCTAATCAAGAGACCCAGTACTTC. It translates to CASSLVANQETQYF.